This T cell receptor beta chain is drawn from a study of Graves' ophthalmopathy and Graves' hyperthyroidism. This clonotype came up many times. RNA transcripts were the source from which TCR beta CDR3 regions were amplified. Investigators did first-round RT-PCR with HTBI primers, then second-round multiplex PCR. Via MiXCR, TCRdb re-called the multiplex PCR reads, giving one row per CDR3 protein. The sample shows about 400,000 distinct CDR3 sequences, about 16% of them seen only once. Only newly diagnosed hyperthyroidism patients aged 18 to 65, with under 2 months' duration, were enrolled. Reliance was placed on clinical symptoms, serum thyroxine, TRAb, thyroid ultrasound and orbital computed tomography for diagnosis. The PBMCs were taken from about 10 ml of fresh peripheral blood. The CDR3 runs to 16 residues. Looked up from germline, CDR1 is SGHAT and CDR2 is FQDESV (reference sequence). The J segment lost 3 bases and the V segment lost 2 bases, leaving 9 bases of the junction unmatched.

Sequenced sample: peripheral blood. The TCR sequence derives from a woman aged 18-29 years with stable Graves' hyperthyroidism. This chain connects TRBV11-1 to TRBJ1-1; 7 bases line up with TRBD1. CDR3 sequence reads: CASSLLGQLRDTEAFF. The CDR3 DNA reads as TGTGCCAGCAGCTTATTGGGACAGCTTAGGGACACTGAAGCTTTCTTT.